One and the same sample provided the 25 T cell receptor beta chains below, sequenced in a study of vaccination effects on CD4 cells after COVID-19 (dated 2022 in TCRdb). Their recognized antigens are unknown. After more than nine days of culture, CD4+ T cells were isolated with the EasySep CD4+ T cell isolation kit. Convalescent patients had PCR-confirmed SARS-CoV-2 infection between March and December 2020, before Alpha, Beta and Delta variants emerged in the United States. Each participant received two doses of an mRNA SARS-CoV-2 vaccine, either BNT162b2 or mRNA-1273. Library preparation used the immunoSEQ multiplex PCR assay. Here the immuneACCESS table is served through TCRdb, limited to in-frame sequences with V and J called. Missing clones are a known gap in these copies; in checked studies unresolved V genes cover under half, and the rest lacks a known reason. For this sample there are 35,000 to 45,000 clones; about 80% appear just once. The top ten constitute 3.5% to 4.5% of the sample.

The starting material was CD4+ T cells from PBMCs cultured without peptide, obtained after COVID-19 vaccination. The origin of the receptors is a human donor who had a prior SARS-CoV-2 infection.

The rearrangement links TRBV12-5 to TRBJ2-1, with D uncertain. This CDR3 contains 18 residues. Germline CDR1 is LGHNT and CDR2 is FRNRAP. The V and J ends lost 0 bases and 2 bases respectively, with 17 bases between them. The CDR3 loop reads CASGLVVFGGATYNEQFF. The CDR3 bases are TGTGCTAGTGGTTTGGTGGTCTTTGGCGGTGCGACCTACAATGAGCAGTTCTTC.

The chain links TRBV6-2 or TRBV6-3 to TRBJ2-7, with D perhaps TRBD1 (6 bases). From germline, CDR1 is MNHEY and CDR2 SVGEGT. This CDR3 has 15 residues. The germline V and J ends were trimmed by 8 bases and 3 bases, with 20 bases remaining between them. CDR3 sequence: CASRPTDRINYEQYF. As DNA, the CDR3 is TGTGCCAGCCGCCCGACGGACAGAATAAACTACGAGCAGTACTTC.

This chain uses TRBV9 with TRBJ2-5; D call uncertain. From germline, CDR1 is SGDLS and CDR2 YYNGEE. V lost 3 bases, J lost 2 bases, and 8 bases lay in between. The CDR3 spans 13 residues. CDR3 nucleotide sequence: TGTGCCAGCAGCGGAGTCTCTCAAGAGACCCAGTACTTC. Its translation is CASSGVSQETQYF.

This clone was seen a single time. V gene TRBV19 combines with J gene TRBJ2-6; 8 bases line up with TRBD1. The J segment lost 0 bases and the V segment lost 5 bases, leaving 3 bases of the junction unmatched. Germline assignment: CDR1 LNHDA and CDR2 SQIVND (reference sequence). The CDR3 has 16 residues. CDR3 nucleotide sequence: TGTGCCAGTAGTGACAGGGGTTCCTCTGGGGCCAACGTCCTGACTTTC. This encodes CASSDRGSSGANVLTF.

This clone was counted a few times. The rearrangement links TRBV5-1 to TRBJ2-3, with D hard to call. The CDR3 is made up of 14 amino acids. Germline loops: CDR1 SGHRS, CDR2 YFSETQ. Trimming removed 4 bases at V and 5 bases at J, with 14 bases between. CDR3 protein: CASSASAALDTQYF. Here the CDR3 DNA reads TGCGCCAGCAGCGCCTCCGCCGCACTAGATACGCAGTATTTT.

The rearrangement links TRBV7-8 to TRBJ2-1; 10 positions match TRBD2. Germline CDR1 SGHVS, CDR2 FQNEAQ. V trimming: 2 bases; J trimming: 1 base; junction bases outside the gene matches: 2. CDR3 length: 16 amino acids. CDR3 protein: CASSLTLAGSYNEQFF. CDR3 DNA sequence: TGTGCCAGCAGCTTAACACTAGCGGGGTCCTACAATGAGCAGTTCTTC.

This clone has only a few counts. V is TRBV9 and J is TRBJ2-3; 16 bases fit TRBD2. The V gene's germline CDR1 is SGDLS and CDR2 YYNGEE. The V segment lost 5 bases and the J segment 3 bases; nucleotides outside the gene matches: 9. This CDR3 spans 18 amino acids. CDR3 sequence reads: CASSATGTSGGATDTQYF. In nucleotides, the CDR3 is TGTGCCAGCAGTGCAACCGGGACTAGCGGGGGGGCGACAGATACGCAGTATTTT.

This clone was observed a handful of times. The chain employs TRBV5-4 and TRBJ2-7, with TRBD2 matching 11 bases. V was pared by 4 bases and J by 9 bases, with 6 bases of the junction left unmatched. In germline, CDR1 is SGHNT, CDR2 YYREEE (reference sequence). The CDR3 sequence is 13 residues long. The CDR3 loop reads CASSITSGGVQYF. In DNA, the CDR3 is TGTGCCAGCAGCATTACTAGCGGGGGAGTGCAGTACTTC.

The chain couples TRBV6-5 to TRBJ1-1; D perhaps matches TRBD1 (5 bases). CDR1 is MNHEY and CDR2 is SVGAGI in the germline V gene. The CDR3 extends over 14 amino acids. Deletions cut 2 bases from V and 1 base from J, with 8 bases between. DNA of the CDR3: TGTGCCAGCAGTTACGGAGGGGCGAACACTGAAGCTTTCTTT. Amino acids: CASSYGGANTEAFF.

This chain links TRBV5-8 with TRBJ1-2; 9 bases line up with TRBD1. From germline, CDR1 is SGHTS and CDR2 YDEGEE. The length of the CDR3 is 15 residues. After removal of 0 bases from V and 4 bases from J, the junction contained 4 bases not matched to a gene. DNA for the CDR3: TGTGCCAGCAGCTTGGGGGACAGGGTGGTCTATGGCTACACCTTC. It encodes CASSLGDRVVYGYTF.

This chain uses TRBV5-4 with TRBJ2-7; D remains ambiguous. Trimming shortened V by 4 bases and J by 3 bases, and 8 bases separated the two germline ends. The CDR3 loop spans 12 amino acids. CDR1 is SGHNT and CDR2 is YYREEE in the germline V gene (reference sequence). CDR3 protein: CASSGRDYEQYF. Here the CDR3 DNA reads TGTGCCAGCAGCGGAAGGGACTACGAGCAGTACTTC. Using reference TRBV5-4 and TRBJ2-7 for the parts outside the CDR3, the full variable domain is ETGVTQSPTHLIKTRGQQVTLRCSSQSGHNTVSWYQQALGQGPQFIFQYYREEENGRGNFPPRFSGLQFPNYSSELNVNALELDDSALYLCASSGRDYEQYFGPGTRLTVT.

The rearrangement joins TRBV6-5 to TRBJ1-5; possible D gene TRBD1, 5 bases. Germline CDR1 MNHEY, CDR2 SVGAGI. The CDR3 contains 15 residues. V was trimmed by 9 bases and J by 0 bases, leaving 15 bases between them. CDR3 nucleotides: TGTGCCAGGAGCGGCGGGGCCTCTAGCAATCAGCCCCAGCATTTT. Amino acids: CARSGGASSNQPQHF.

The chain joins TRBV21-1 to TRBJ1-1. TRBV21-1 is flagged as a pseudogene. The CDR3 contains 14 residues. The CDR3 DNA sequence: TGTGCCAGCAGCAAAGAGAGTTGGGACACTGAAGCTTTCTTT. Residues: CASSKESWDTEAFF.

A few counts support this clone. The chain joins TRBV7-9 to TRBJ2-7; unclear D gene. The CDR3 has 15 residues. V was shortened by 2 bases and J by 0 bases, with 11 bases between the two germline ends. Germline CDR1 and CDR2: SEHNR and FQNEAQ (reference sequence). The CDR3, as DNA: TGTGCCAGCAGCTTATTAGGGAAGAGCTCCTACGAGCAGTACTTC. Translated, it gives CASSLLGKSSYEQYF.

As DNA, the CDR3 is TGTGCCAGCTCGCCTTCAGAGACCCAAGAGACCCAGTACTTC. The encoded protein is CASSPSETQETQYF. The V gene is TRBV18, the J gene TRBJ2-5; D not certain. This CDR3 region has 14 residues. Trimming took 6 bases from V and 1 from J, leaving 12 bases between them. The germline gives CDR1 KGHSH, CDR2 LQKENI.

This sequence joins TRBV5-1 and TRBJ2-1; D is undetermined. Looked up from germline, CDR1 is SGHRS and CDR2 is YFSETQ. This CDR3 has 15 residues. Trimming removed 0 bases from V and 7 bases from J, with 14 bases in between. CDR3 residues: CASSLGQDLENEQFF. As DNA, the CDR3 is TGCGCCAGCAGCTTGGGTCAGGATTTGGAGAATGAGCAGTTCTTC.

The chain has TRBV6-5 and TRBJ2-6, with 7 bases that match TRBD1. There are 14 residues in the CDR3. CDR1 MNHEY and CDR2 SVGAGI come from the germline V gene. The ends lost 7 bases at V and 2 bases at J; junction bases unmatched: 2. CDR3 sequence reads: CASTGTAGANVLTF. CDR3 bases: TGTGCCAGCACCGGGACAGCTGGGGCCAACGTCCTGACTTTC.

The chain recombines TRBV18 with TRBJ1-5, with 7 positions matching TRBD1. Germline CDR1 reads KGHSH; CDR2 reads LQKENI. V was clipped by 4 bases and J by 4 bases; unmatched bases: 13. This CDR3 is built from 17 residues. The CDR3 DNA reads TGTGCCAGCTCACAGACCCCCGGGACAGATTTTAATCAGCCCCAGCATTTT. Amino acids: CASSQTPGTDFNQPQHF.

The rearrangement links TRBV9 to TRBJ1-2; 10 positions match TRBD1. With V trimmed by 2 bases and J by 4 bases, 11 bases remained unmatched. CDR1 is SGDLS, CDR2 YYNGEE, per germline. This CDR3 region has 17 residues. CDR3 coding DNA: TGTGCCAGCAGCGTGGACACCGGGACAGGGGTAGGCTATGGCTACACCTTC. It specifies CASSVDTGTGVGYGYTF.

The V call is TRBV27, the J call TRBJ2-3; 7 positions agree with TRBD1. Germline V lookup: CDR1 MNHEY, CDR2 SMNVEV (reference sequence). The CDR3 has 15 residues. V trimming: 4 bases; J trimming: 0 bases; junction bases outside the gene matches: 4. CDR3 loop: CASSSPTGSTDTQYF. In DNA, the CDR3 is TGTGCCAGCAGTTCACCGACAGGGAGCACAGATACGCAGTATTTT.

This clone was recorded once. The rearrangement links TRBV4-2 to TRBJ2-5, with a weak D call TRBD2 (6 bases). Trimming removed 0 bases from V and 1 base from J, with 12 bases in between. CDR3 size: 16 residues. Germline V gene sequence: CDR1 LGHNA, CDR2 YNFKEQ. In DNA, the CDR3 is TGTGCCAGCAGCCAAGAGGAGGGTACGACCCAAGAGACCCAGTACTTC. Translated, it gives CASSQEEGTTQETQYF.

The chain joins TRBV6-1 to TRBJ1-4; D remains unclear. This CDR3 spans 14 amino acids. Per the germline V gene, CDR1 is MNHNS and CDR2 is SASEGT. V was clipped by 3 bases and J by 5 bases, with 10 bases between them. CDR3 sequence: CASSDRGGNEKLFF. Written as DNA, the CDR3 is TGTGCCAGCAGTGATCGAGGAGGGAATGAAAAACTGTTTTTT.

V gene TRBV11-3 combines with J gene TRBJ2-3; TRBD1 matches at 8 bases. With V trimmed by 1 base and J by 6 bases, 9 bases remained unmatched. This CDR3 region has 16 residues. The germline V gene encodes CDR1 SGHNT and CDR2 YENEEA. The CDR3 DNA is TGTGCCAGCAGCTTAGTGGCAGGGGGCGCATGGGATACGCAGTATTTT. Residues: CASSLVAGGAWDTQYF.

V is TRBV4-3 and J is TRBJ2-4, with TRBD2 matching over 11 bases. With 0 bases clipped from V and 6 bases from J, the junction kept 10 bases outside the gene matches. The CDR3 length is 18 residues. Germline lookup yields CDR1 LGHNA and CDR2 YSLEER. CDR3 in DNA: TGCGCCAGCAGCCAAGATCCCCCACTAGCGGGAGCCGGAAACATTCAGTACTTC. This codes for CASSQDPPLAGAGNIQYF.

V usage is TRBV5-1 and J usage is TRBJ2-3; D remains unclear. The CDR3 sequence is 14 residues long. CDR1 and CDR2 from the germline V gene are SGHRS and YFSETQ. Trimming left V 0 bases short and J 1 base short, with 6 bases between. CDR3: CASSLESGTDTQYF. The CDR3 nucleotides read TGCGCCAGCAGCTTGGAATCGGGCACAGATACGCAGTATTTT. Using reference TRBV5-1 and TRBJ2-3 for the parts outside the CDR3, the full variable domain is KAGVTQTPRYLIKTRGQQVTLSCSPISGHRSVSWYQQTPGQGLQFLFEYFSETQRNKGNFPGRFSGRQFSNSRSEMNVSTLELGDSALYLCASSLESGTDTQYFGPGTRLTVL.